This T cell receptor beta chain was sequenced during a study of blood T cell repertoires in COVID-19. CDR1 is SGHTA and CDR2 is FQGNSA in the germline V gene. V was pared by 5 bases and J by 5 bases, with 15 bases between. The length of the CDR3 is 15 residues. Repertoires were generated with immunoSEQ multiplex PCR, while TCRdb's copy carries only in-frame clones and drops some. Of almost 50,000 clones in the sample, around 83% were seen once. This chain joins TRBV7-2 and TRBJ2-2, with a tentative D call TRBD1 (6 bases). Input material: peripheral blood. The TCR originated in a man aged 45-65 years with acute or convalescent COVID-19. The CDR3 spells CASSRVPGATGELFF. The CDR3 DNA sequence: TGTGCCAGCAGCCGTGTTCCAGGGGCTACCGGGGAGCTGTTTTTT.